These 28 T cell receptor beta chains were sequenced from one sample in a study of T cell responses to AZD1222 COVID-19 vaccine. Generated by immunoSEQ multiplex PCR, the TCRdb table keeps only in-frame clones and is missing some. The table includes more than 150,000 clones, roughly 94% detected once. The specimen was peripheral blood, collected on day 0 of AZD1222 vaccination. All receptors derive from an adult in good health.

Remarks on this clone: A junction boundary mismatches the germline segment, possibly from a read error. The chain uses TRBV18 and TRBJ1-4; D might be TRBD1 (6 bases). Germline V gene sequence: CDR1 KGHSH, CDR2 LQKENI. The CDR3 length is 16 residues. The DNA for the CDR3 is TGTGCCAGCTCCCCACAGGGAGGGAGCTTCAATGAAAAACTGTTTTTT. It codes for CASSPQGGSFNEKLFF.

V gene TRBV21-1 combines with J gene TRBJ2-7; TRBD1, the table's D call, lacks a check against the DNA. TRBV21-1 is shown as a pseudogene. This CDR3 is built from 15 residues. CDR3: CASSPGQARVREQYF. DNA of the CDR3: TGTGCCAGCAGCCCTGGACAGGCGCGCGTTCGCGAGCAGTACTTC.

The rearrangement links TRBV18 to TRBJ1-2; 7 bases map to TRBD1. Germline CDR1 and CDR2: KGHSH and LQKENI. Germline trimming cut 5 bases from V and 3 bases from J; bases unmatched to any gene: 12. The CDR3 has 16 amino acids. CDR3 loop: CASSSGQHTGDYGYTF. CDR3 nucleotides: TGTGCCAGCTCATCAGGGCAGCACACAGGGGACTATGGCTACACCTTC.

The chain combines TRBV29-1 with TRBJ1-1, with no clear D. The germline V gene encodes CDR1 SQVTM and CDR2 ANQGSEA. The ends were cut back, 3 bases at V and 1 base at J, with 6 bases in the middle. The CDR3 totals 12 residues. The CDR3 region is CSVDGSNTEAFF. The CDR3, as DNA: TGCAGCGTTGATGGGTCGAACACTGAAGCTTTCTTT.

The rearrangement uses TRBV5-6 and TRBJ1-3; D is perhaps TRBD1 (6 bases). In germline, CDR1 is SGHDT, CDR2 YYEEEE. V was clipped by 0 bases and J by 4 bases, with 23 bases between them. There are 19 residues in the CDR3. This chain's CDR3 is CASSLAFGFQGQSGNTIYF. CDR3 nucleotide sequence: TGTGCCAGCAGCTTGGCCTTCGGTTTTCAGGGGCAATCCGGAAACACCATATATTTT.

This clone was found once. This chain links TRBV27 with TRBJ1-6; D might be TRBD1 (6 bases). V was pared by 5 bases and J by 7 bases, with 21 bases between. The CDR3 consists of 17 residues. Per the germline V gene, CDR1 is MNHEY and CDR2 is SMNVEV (reference sequence). CDR3: CASSPATPQGLNSPLHF. In DNA, the CDR3 is TGTGCCAGCAGTCCGGCGACCCCACAGGGACTGAATTCACCCCTCCACTTT.

The chain recombines TRBV28 with TRBJ1-5; maybe TRBD1 (6 bases). Trimming took off 6 bases at V and 6 bases at J, with 9 bases between the two ends. The CDR3 consists of 12 residues. The germline V gene has CDR1 MDHEN and CDR2 SYDVKM. The CDR3 protein is CASRTGTQPQHF. In DNA form, the CDR3 reads TGTGCCAGCAGGACAGGAACTCAGCCCCAGCATTTT.

V gene TRBV5-4 combines with J gene TRBJ1-6, with a possible D match to TRBD1 (5 bases). The CDR3 has 15 residues. The germline V gene has CDR1 SGHNT and CDR2 YYREEE (reference sequence). V was cut by 0 bases and J by 9 bases, with 13 bases left in between. The CDR3 region is CASSLEAEGTSPLHF. CDR3 sequence (DNA): TGTGCCAGCAGCTTGGAGGCAGAAGGGACTTCACCCCTCCACTTT.

The chain recombines TRBV6-1 with TRBJ2-1; D gene ambiguous. The CDR3 consists of 18 residues. V was cut by 2 bases and J by 0 bases, with 17 bases left in between. Germline values: CDR1 MNHNS, CDR2 SASEGT. The CDR3, as DNA: TGTGCCAGCAGTGAAACGATCAGGTCCACGAGCTCCTACAATGAGCAGTTCTTC. Protein: CASSETIRSTSSYNEQFF.

Worth noting for this clone: A read error may account for a junction end that differs from germline. This chain links TRBV30 with TRBJ1-1; D gene ambiguous. Looked up from germline, CDR1 is GTSNPN and CDR2 is SVGIG (reference sequence). CDR3 length equals 11 residues. CDR3: CTASWDTEAFF. The DNA for the CDR3 is TGCACAGCCTCGTGGGACACTGAAGCTTTCTTT.

V usage is TRBV6-5 and J usage is TRBJ1-5; D is unclear. This CDR3 comprises 14 residues. Germline loops: CDR1 MNHEY, CDR2 SVGAGI. Trimming took 6 bases from V and 0 from J, leaving 9 bases between them. The CDR3 is CASRHPYSNQPQHF. The CDR3 region has the DNA TGTGCCAGCAGGCATCCTTATAGCAATCAGCCCCAGCATTTT.

The V call is TRBV7-9, the J call TRBJ2-3; 12 positions match TRBD1. V lost 5 bases, J lost 6 bases, and 9 bases stayed unmatched. Germline CDR1 reads SEHNR; CDR2 reads FQNEAQ (reference sequence). CDR3 length: 16 amino acids. In DNA, the CDR3 is TGTGCCAGCAGCATCCACCGGGACAGGGGGCGGGATACGCAGTATTTT. Translated, it gives CASSIHRDRGRDTQYF.

The chain recombines TRBV5-1 with TRBJ2-5; D is perhaps TRBD1 or TRBD2 (5 bases each). CDR1 and CDR2 from the germline V gene are SGHRS and YFSETQ. The CDR3 contains 13 residues. The V end was cut by 0 bases, the J end by 4 bases, with 7 bases between. The DNA of the CDR3 is TGCGCCAGCAGCTTGGGGGGGTCAGAGACCCAGTACTTC. Its translation: CASSLGGSETQYF.

V and J are TRBV7-8 and TRBJ1-2, with 7 nucleotides matching TRBD1. The germline V gene has CDR1 SGHVS and CDR2 FQNEAQ. Germline trimming cut 4 bases from V and 7 bases from J; bases unmatched to any gene: 6. This CDR3 is built from 13 residues. This CDR3 reads CASSSGQSSGYTF. CDR3 DNA sequence: TGTGCCAGCAGCTCGGGACAGAGCAGTGGCTACACCTTC.

This clone was counted once. The gene calls are TRBV5-1 and TRBJ2-3, with D hard to call. The germline gives CDR1 SGHRS, CDR2 YFSETQ. This CDR3 has 18 amino acids. V gave up 0 bases and J gave up 2 bases, with 19 bases separating them. The CDR3 region has the DNA TGCGCCAGCAGCTTGGGACCAAATGGACCGCGTCCCACAGATACGCAGTATTTT. It encodes CASSLGPNGPRPTDTQYF.

This clone was seen more than once but under ten times. The J gene is TRBJ1-5, the V gene TRBV28; D remains ambiguous. The CDR3 extends over 15 amino acids. The ends were cut back, 2 bases at V and 2 bases at J, with 10 bases in the middle. Germline CDR1 MDHEN, CDR2 SYDVKM. CDR3 sequence: CASSLGVRGNQPQHF. CDR3 DNA: TGTGCCAGCAGTTTAGGGGTGAGGGGCAATCAGCCCCAGCATTTT.

This sequence joins TRBV5-1 and TRBJ2-6, with no clear D. The germline V and J ends were trimmed by 2 bases and 2 bases, with 8 bases remaining between them. The germline V gene has CDR1 SGHRS and CDR2 YFSETQ. The CDR3 runs 15 residues. The CDR3 DNA is TGCGCCAGCAGCTTAGAAACTACTGGGGCCAACGTCCTGACTTTC. Protein: CASSLETTGANVLTF.

This clone came up once. The chain uses TRBV30 and TRBJ1-5, with D perhaps TRBD1 (5 bases). The germline gives CDR1 GTSNPN, CDR2 SVGIG (reference sequence). The CDR3 sequence is 14 residues long. V was trimmed by 1 base and J by 1 base, leaving 8 bases between them. CDR3 protein: CAWSAAGSNQPQHF. In DNA form, the CDR3 reads TGTGCCTGGAGTGCAGCAGGGAGCAATCAGCCCCAGCATTTT.

The chain links TRBV4-1 to TRBJ2-4; 13 positions match TRBD2. Germline loops: CDR1 MGHRA, CDR2 YSYEKL. V gave up 2 bases and J gave up 6 bases; unmatched junction bases: 7. The CDR3 has 17 amino acids. The CDR3 loop is CASSQPTSGRAVNIQYF. In nucleotides, the CDR3 is TGCGCCAGCAGCCAACCCACTAGCGGGAGGGCCGTAAACATTCAGTACTTC.

The chain employs TRBV19 and TRBJ1-5; possible D gene TRBD1, 6 bases. The V end lost 3 bases, the J end lost 1 base, and 13 bases lay between the germline ends. Germline CDR1 LNHDA, CDR2 SQIVND (reference sequence). The CDR3 runs to 16 residues. This CDR3 is CASSIARGWSNQPQHF. The CDR3 nucleotides are TGTGCCAGTAGTATCGCCAGGGGATGGAGCAATCAGCCCCAGCATTTT.

The chain joins TRBV6-2 or TRBV6-3 to TRBJ1-4; D ambiguous. Trimming cost V 2 bases and J 8 bases, with 6 bases left between them. CDR3 length equals 12 residues. CDR1 and CDR2 (germline): MNHEY, SVGEGT. CDR3 loop: CASSYGQEKLFF. The CDR3 DNA follows: TGTGCCAGCAGTTACGGTCAGGAAAAACTGTTTTTT.

This rearrangement joins TRBV27 to TRBJ1-5, with 7 bases lining up with TRBD1. Germline V gene sequence: CDR1 MNHEY, CDR2 SMNVEV (reference sequence). The CDR3 totals 17 residues. V lost 5 bases, J lost 2 bases, and 12 bases stayed unmatched. The DNA of the CDR3 is TGTGCCAGCAGTATCAGACAGGGTTCGAATGGCAATCAGCCCCAGCATTTT. Encoded protein: CASSIRQGSNGNQPQHF.

The J gene is TRBJ2-7, the V gene TRBV27; the D gene is possibly TRBD1 (5 bases). CDR3 length: 14 residues. Germline CDR1 is MNHEY and CDR2 is SMNVEV (reference sequence). The V end lost 2 bases, the J end lost 3 bases, and 11 bases lay between the germline ends. The CDR3 DNA reads TGTGCCAGCAGTTTAAGGGGTCATGGCTACGAGCAGTACTTC. As protein: CASSLRGHGYEQYF.

This chain uses TRBV12-3 or TRBV12-4 with TRBJ2-7; no clear D gene. Deletions cut 6 bases from V and 4 bases from J, with 7 bases between. The CDR3 loop spans 11 amino acids. The CDR3 coding sequence is TGTGCCAGCAGATCTTTTTACGAGCAGTACTTC. Residues: CASRSFYEQYF.

CDR3 sequence: CASSPSGSAETQYF. DNA of the CDR3: TGTGCCAGCAGTCCTAGCGGGAGTGCGGAGACCCAGTACTTC. V and J are TRBV6-5 and TRBJ2-5, with TRBD2 matching over 10 bases. The CDR3 consists of 14 residues. Germline lookup yields CDR1 MNHEY and CDR2 SVGAGI. V trimming: 5 bases; J trimming: 5 bases; junction bases outside the gene matches: 5.

With regard to this clone: The conserved phenylalanine or tryptophan normally closing the CDR3 is absent here, so this likely arose from a read error. Because the CDR3's place on the DNA is in doubt, the DNA is left out and the CDR3 is given as listed by TCRdb. This chain connects TRBV20-1 to TRBJ1-2; the table's D call, TRBD1, has no DNA check behind it. Germline V gene sequence: CDR1 DFQATT, CDR2 SNEGSKA (reference sequence). The CDR3 region is 10 residues in length, termini included. The CDR3 here is CSAPLASGLL.

V usage is TRBV28 and J usage is TRBJ2-1; D might be TRBD1 (6 bases). Germline V lookup: CDR1 MDHEN, CDR2 SYDVKM. The CDR3 loop spans 12 amino acids. The ends were cut back, 5 bases at V and 10 bases at J, with 12 bases in the middle. CDR3 sequence: CASSTTGWEQFF. In DNA form, the CDR3 reads TGTGCCAGCAGTACTACAGGGTGGGAGCAGTTCTTC.

The chain has TRBV2 and TRBJ2-2; the match to TRBD2 covers 8 bases. V shed 7 bases, J shed 4 bases, and the junction held 5 bases outside the gene matches. Germline loops: CDR1 SNHLY, CDR2 FYNNEI. CDR3 length equals 14 residues. CDR3 region: CASTAGGRTGELFF. In nucleotides, the CDR3 is TGTGCCAGCACCGCGGGAGGACGCACCGGGGAGCTGTTTTTT.